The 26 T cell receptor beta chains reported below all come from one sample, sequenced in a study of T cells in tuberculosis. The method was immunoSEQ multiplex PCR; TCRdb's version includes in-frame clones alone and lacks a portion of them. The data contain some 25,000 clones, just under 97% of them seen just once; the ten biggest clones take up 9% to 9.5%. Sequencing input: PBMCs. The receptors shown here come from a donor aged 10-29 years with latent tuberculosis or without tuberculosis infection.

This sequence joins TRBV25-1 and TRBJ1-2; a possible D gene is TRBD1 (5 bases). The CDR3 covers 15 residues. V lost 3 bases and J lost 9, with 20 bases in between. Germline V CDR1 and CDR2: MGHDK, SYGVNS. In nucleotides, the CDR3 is TGTGCCAGCAGTGATCTGGCAGCGACAGCTCTAAGCTACACCTTC. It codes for CASSDLAATALSYTF.

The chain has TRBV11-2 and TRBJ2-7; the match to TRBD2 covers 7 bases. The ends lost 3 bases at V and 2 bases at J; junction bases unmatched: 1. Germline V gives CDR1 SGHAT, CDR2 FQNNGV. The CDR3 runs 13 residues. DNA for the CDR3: TGTGCCAGCAGCTTGGGGGGGACCTACGAGCAGTACGTC. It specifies CASSLGGTYEQYV.

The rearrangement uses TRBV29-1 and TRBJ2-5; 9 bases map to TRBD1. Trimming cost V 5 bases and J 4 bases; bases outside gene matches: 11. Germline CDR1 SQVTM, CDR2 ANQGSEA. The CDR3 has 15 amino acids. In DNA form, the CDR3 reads TGCAGCGTTCATCCGGGACAGGGAGGGAGAGAGACCCAGTACTTC. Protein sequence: CSVHPGQGGRETQYF.

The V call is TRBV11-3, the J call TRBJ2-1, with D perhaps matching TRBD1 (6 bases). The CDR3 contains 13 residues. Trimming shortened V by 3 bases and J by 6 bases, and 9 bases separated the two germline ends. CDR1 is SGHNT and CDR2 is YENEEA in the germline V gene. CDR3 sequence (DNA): TGTGCCAGCAGCTTGGACAGCTTCAATGAGCAGTTCTTC. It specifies CASSLDSFNEQFF.

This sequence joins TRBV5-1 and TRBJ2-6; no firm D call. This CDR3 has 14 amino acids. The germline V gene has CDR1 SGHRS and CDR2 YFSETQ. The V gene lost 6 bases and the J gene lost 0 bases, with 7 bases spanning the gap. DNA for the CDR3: TGCGCCAGCACGGTTATCTCTGGGGCCAACGTCCTGACTTTC. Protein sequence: CASTVISGANVLTF.

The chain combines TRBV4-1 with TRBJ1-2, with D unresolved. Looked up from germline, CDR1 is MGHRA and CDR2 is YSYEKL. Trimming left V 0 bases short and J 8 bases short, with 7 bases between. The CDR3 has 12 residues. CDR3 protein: CASSQDSGGYTF. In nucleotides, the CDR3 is TGCGCCAGCAGCCAAGATTCCGGGGGCTACACCTTC.

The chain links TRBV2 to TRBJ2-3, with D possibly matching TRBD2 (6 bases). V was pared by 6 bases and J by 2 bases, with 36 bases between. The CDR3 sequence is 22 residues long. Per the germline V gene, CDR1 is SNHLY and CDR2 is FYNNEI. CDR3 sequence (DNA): TGTGCCAGCAGCGAATACCCCGTTTCATCCGGGACTCCAAAAAATCCCACAGATACGCAGTATTTT. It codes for CASSEYPVSSGTPKNPTDTQYF. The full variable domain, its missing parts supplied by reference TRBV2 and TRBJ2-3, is EPEVTQTPSHQVTQMGQEVILRCVPISNHLYFYWYRQILGQKVEFLVSFYNNEISEKSEIFDDQFSVERPDGSNFTLKIRSTKLEDSAMYFCASSEYPVSSGTPKNPTDTQYFGPGTRLTVL.

The CDR3 reads CASHGTIGNTIYF. As DNA, the CDR3 is TGTGCCAGTCACGGGACAATTGGAAACACCATATATTTT. V and J are TRBV19 and TRBJ1-3, with D possibly TRBD1 on 6 matching bases. This CDR3 is 13 amino acids long. Germline V gene sequence: CDR1 LNHDA, CDR2 SQIVND (reference sequence). V lost 8 bases and J 3 bases, leaving 11 bases between the germline ends.

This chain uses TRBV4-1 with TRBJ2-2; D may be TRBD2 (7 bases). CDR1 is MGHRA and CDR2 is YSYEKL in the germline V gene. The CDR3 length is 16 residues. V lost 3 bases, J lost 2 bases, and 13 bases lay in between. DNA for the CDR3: TGCGCCAGCAGCCACCCGGGGGGCCATAACACCGGGGAGCTGTTTTTT. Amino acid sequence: CASSHPGGHNTGELFF.

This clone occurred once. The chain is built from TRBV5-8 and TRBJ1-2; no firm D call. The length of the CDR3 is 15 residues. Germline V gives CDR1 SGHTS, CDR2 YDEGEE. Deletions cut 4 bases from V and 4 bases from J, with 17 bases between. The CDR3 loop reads CASSTRLRRFYGYTF. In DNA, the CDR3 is TGTGCCAGCAGCACTAGACTCCGACGATTCTATGGCTACACCTTC.

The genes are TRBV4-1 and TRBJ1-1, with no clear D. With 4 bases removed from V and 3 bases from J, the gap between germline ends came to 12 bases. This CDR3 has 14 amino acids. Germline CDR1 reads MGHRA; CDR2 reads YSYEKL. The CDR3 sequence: CASSRGVWDTEAFF. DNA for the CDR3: TGCGCCAGCAGCCGGGGAGTCTGGGACACTGAAGCTTTCTTT.

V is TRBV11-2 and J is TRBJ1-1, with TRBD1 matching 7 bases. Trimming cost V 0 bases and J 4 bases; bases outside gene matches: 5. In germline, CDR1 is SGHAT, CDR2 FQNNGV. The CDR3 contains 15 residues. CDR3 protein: CASSLDSAGGTEAFF. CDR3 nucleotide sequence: TGTGCCAGCAGCTTAGATTCGGCAGGGGGCACTGAAGCTTTCTTT.

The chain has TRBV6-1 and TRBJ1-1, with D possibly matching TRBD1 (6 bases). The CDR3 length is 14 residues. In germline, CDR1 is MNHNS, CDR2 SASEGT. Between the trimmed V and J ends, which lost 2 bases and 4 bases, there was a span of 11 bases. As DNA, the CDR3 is TGTGCCAGCAGTGAAAAGGGGGAGAGCACTGAAGCTTTCTTT. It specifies CASSEKGESTEAFF.

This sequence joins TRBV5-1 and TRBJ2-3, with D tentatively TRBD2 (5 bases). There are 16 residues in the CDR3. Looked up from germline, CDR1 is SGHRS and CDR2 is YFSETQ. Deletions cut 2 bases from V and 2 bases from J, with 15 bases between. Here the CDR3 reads CASSFRSPAATDTQYF. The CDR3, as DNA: TGCGCCAGCAGCTTCCGATCACCAGCGGCCACAGATACGCAGTATTTT.

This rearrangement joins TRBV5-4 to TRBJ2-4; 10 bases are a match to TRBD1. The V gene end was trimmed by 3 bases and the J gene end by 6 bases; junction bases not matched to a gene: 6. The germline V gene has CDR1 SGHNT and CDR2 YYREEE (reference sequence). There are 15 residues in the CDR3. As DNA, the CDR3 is TGTGCCAGCAGCTACGCCGGACAGGGGGGAAACATTCAGTACTTC. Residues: CASSYAGQGGNIQYF. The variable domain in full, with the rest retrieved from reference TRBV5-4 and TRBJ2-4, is ETGVTQSPTHLIKTRGQQVTLRCSSQSGHNTVSWYQQALGQGPQFIFQYYREEENGRGNFPPRFSGLQFPNYSSELNVNALELDDSALYLCASSYAGQGGNIQYFGAGTRLSVL.

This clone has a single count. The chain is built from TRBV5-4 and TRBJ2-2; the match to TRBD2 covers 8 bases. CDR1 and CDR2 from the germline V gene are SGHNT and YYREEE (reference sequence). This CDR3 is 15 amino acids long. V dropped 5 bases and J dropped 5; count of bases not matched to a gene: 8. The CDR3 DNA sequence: TGTGCCAGCAGTCCGGGGGGGCCGAGGACCGGGGAGCTGTTTTTT. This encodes CASSPGGPRTGELFF.

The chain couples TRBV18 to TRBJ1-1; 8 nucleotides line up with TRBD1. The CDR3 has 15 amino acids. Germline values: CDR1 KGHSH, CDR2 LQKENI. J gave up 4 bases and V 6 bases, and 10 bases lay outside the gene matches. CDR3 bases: TGTGCCAGCTCGCCGATCCGACAGGGGAGCACTGAAGCTTTCTTT. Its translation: CASSPIRQGSTEAFF. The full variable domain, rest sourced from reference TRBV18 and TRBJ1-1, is NAGVMQNPRHLVRRRGQEARLRCSPMKGHSHVYWYRQLPEEGLKFMVYLQKENIIDESGMPKERFSAEFPKEGPSILRIQQVVRGDSAAYFCASSPIRQGSTEAFFGQGTRLTVV.

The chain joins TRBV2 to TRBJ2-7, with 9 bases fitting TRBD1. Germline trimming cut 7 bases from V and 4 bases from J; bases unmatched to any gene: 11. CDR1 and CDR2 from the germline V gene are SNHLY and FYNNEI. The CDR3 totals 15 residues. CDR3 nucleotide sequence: TGTGCCAGCAACAGTCCCGGGACAGGGCGGTACGAGCAGTACTTC. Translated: CASNSPGTGRYEQYF.

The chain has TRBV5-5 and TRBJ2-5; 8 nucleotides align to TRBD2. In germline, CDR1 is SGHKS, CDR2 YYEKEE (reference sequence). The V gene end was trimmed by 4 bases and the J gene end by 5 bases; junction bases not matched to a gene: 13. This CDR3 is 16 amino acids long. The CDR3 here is CASSAGGGGRRETQYF. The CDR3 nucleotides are TGTGCCAGCAGCGCTGGGGGCGGGGGGAGAAGGGAGACCCAGTACTTC.

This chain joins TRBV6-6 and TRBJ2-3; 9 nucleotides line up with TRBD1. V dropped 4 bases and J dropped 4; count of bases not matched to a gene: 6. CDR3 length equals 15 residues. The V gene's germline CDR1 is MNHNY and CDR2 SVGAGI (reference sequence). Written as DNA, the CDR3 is TGTGCCAGCAGTTCCGGGACAGGGAACGCAGATACGCAGTATTTT. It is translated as CASSSGTGNADTQYF.

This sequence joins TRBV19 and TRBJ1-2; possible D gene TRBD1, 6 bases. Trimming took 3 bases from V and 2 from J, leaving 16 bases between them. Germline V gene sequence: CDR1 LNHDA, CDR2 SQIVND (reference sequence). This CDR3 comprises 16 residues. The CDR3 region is CASSMGAGAVNYGYTF. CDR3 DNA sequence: TGTGCCAGTAGTATGGGGGCAGGGGCAGTCAACTATGGCTACACCTTC.

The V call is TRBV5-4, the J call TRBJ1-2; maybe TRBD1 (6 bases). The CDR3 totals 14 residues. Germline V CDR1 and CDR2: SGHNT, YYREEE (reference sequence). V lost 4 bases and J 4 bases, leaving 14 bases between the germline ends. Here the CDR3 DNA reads TGTGCCAGCAGCACCCGACAGGTCCTCTATGGCTACACCTTC. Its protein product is CASSTRQVLYGYTF.

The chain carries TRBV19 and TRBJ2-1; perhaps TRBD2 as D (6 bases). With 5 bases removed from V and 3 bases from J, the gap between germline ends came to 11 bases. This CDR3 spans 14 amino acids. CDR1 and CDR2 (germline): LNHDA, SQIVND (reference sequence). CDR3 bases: TGTGCCAGTAGTGCCCAGGACTACTACAATGAGCAGTTCTTC. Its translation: CASSAQDYYNEQFF.

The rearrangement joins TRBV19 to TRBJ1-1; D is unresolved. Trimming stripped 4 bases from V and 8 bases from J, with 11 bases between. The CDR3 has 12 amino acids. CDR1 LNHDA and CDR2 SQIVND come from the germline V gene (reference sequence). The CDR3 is CASSNLGLEAFF. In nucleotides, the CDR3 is TGTGCCAGTAGTAACTTGGGCCTCGAAGCTTTCTTT.

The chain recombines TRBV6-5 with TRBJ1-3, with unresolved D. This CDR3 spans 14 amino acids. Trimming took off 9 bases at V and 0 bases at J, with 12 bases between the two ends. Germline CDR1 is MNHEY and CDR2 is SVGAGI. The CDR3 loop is CASKTPGSGNTIYF. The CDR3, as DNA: TGTGCCAGTAAAACCCCAGGCTCTGGAAACACCATATATTTT.

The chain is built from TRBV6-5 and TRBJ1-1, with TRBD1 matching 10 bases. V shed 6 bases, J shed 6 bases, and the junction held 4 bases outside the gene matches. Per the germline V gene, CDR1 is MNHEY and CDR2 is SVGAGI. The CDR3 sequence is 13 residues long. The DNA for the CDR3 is TGTGCCAGCAGGAGACAGGGGGCTCCTGAAGCTTTCTTT. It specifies CASRRQGAPEAFF.